This is a list of T cell receptor beta chains from one sample in a study of CDR3 diversity in severe acne. TCRdb fed the PCR reads into MiXCR, producing one record per CDR3 protein. The table shows under 95,000 distinct CDR3 sequences, with about 52% occurring only once. Sample: blood. Every receptor here comes from a male donor in good health, serving as a control. Each CDR3 is given with its conserved first and last residue. The order of the fields is clone size, V gene, D gene, J gene, CDR3 protein, CDR3 DNA. D genes are given only for firm matches. Clone sizes are given selectively: once, few, many, or a class where the clone is expanded.

clone size: many; V gene: TRBV7-3; D gene: TRBD1; J gene: TRBJ2-5; CDR3 protein: CASSLGTGEETQYF; CDR3 DNA: TGTGCCAGCAGCCTAGGGACAGGAGAAGAGACCCAGTACTTC
clone size: -; V gene: TRBV6-2/TRBV6-3; D gene: -; J gene: TRBJ2-7; CDR3 protein: CASSYSSSGAEGDEQYF; CDR3 DNA: TGTGCCAGCAGTTACAGCTCCTCTGGGGCCGAGGGCGACGAGCAGTACTTC
clone size: many; V gene: TRBV20-1; D gene: TRBD1; J gene: TRBJ2-7; CDR3 protein: CSASGGQGPTYEQYF; CDR3 DNA: TGCAGTGCTAGTGGAGGACAGGGACCTACCTACGAGCAGTACTTC
clone size: -; V gene: TRBV7-9; D gene: TRBD2; J gene: TRBJ2-1; CDR3 protein: CASSLYSGRAEEQFF; CDR3 DNA: TGTGCCAGCAGCTTATACAGCGGGAGGGCGGAAGAGCAGTTCTTC
clone size: many; V gene: TRBV19; D gene: -; J gene: TRBJ2-4; CDR3 protein: CASTPPGISGNIQYF; CDR3 DNA: TGTGCCAGTACCCCCCCAGGGATCAGCGGAAACATTCAGTACTTC
clone size: -; V gene: TRBV19; D gene: TRBD1; J gene: TRBJ1-1; CDR3 protein: CASTGQGLGNTEAFF; CDR3 DNA: TGTGCCAGCACAGGACAGGGGCTGGGAAACACTGAAGCTTTCTTT
clone size: -; V gene: TRBV6-9; D gene: -; J gene: TRBJ2-7; CDR3 protein: CASSYLEGPTYEQHF; CDR3 DNA: TGTGCCAGCAGTTACCTTGAGGGACCCACCTACGAGCAGCACTTC
clone size: many; V gene: TRBV6-6; D gene: -; J gene: TRBJ1-5; CDR3 protein: CASSYVTGVSNQPQHF; CDR3 DNA: TGTGCCAGCAGTTACGTGACGGGGGTTAGCAATCAGCCCCAGCATTTT
clone size: few; V gene: TRBV25-1; D gene: -; J gene: TRBJ1-4; CDR3 protein: CASSPGGKLFF; CDR3 DNA: TGTGCCAGCAGCCCTGGGGGGAAACTGTTTTTT
clone size: many; V gene: TRBV7-2; D gene: -; J gene: TRBJ2-7; CDR3 protein: CASSILPRYEQYF; CDR3 DNA: TGTGCCAGCAGTATTCTCCCCCGGTACGAGCAGTACTTC
clone size: -; V gene: TRBV20-1; D gene: TRBD2; J gene: TRBJ2-2; CDR3 protein: CSARDHLAGDTGELFF; CDR3 DNA: TGCAGTGCTAGAGATCATCTAGCGGGAGACACCGGGGAGCTGTTTTTT
clone size: -; V gene: TRBV10-3; D gene: TRBD1; J gene: TRBJ1-2; CDR3 protein: CAISYDGTGGIYGYTF; CDR3 DNA: TGTGCCATCAGTTATGACGGGACAGGGGGCATCTATGGCTACACCTTC
clone size: -; V gene: TRBV6-1; D gene: TRBD2; J gene: TRBJ2-5; CDR3 protein: CASSHLVQGTSGRVTQYF; CDR3 DNA: TGTGCCAGCAGCCATCTCGTCCAGGGGACTAGCGGGAGGGTGACCCAGTACTTC
clone size: -; V gene: TRBV10-2; D gene: TRBD1; J gene: TRBJ2-7; CDR3 protein: CATRGSSAYEQYF; CDR3 DNA: TGCGCCACCAGGGGGTCCAGTGCCTACGAGCAGTACTTC
clone size: -; V gene: TRBV24-1; D gene: -; J gene: TRBJ1-2; CDR3 protein: CATRGVVGYTF; CDR3 DNA: TGTGCCACCAGAGGGGTAGTAGGCTACACCTTC
clone size: few; V gene: TRBV20-1; D gene: TRBD2; J gene: TRBJ2-3; CDR3 protein: CSVVPSGRTDTQYF; CDR3 DNA: TGCAGTGTGGTGCCTAGCGGACGCACAGATACGCAGTATTTT
clone size: -; V gene: TRBV19; D gene: -; J gene: TRBJ1-5; CDR3 protein: CASSGGAHNNQPQHF; CDR3 DNA: TGTGCCAGTAGTGGGGGGGCTCATAACAATCAGCCCCAGCATTTT
clone size: few; V gene: TRBV24-1; D gene: -; J gene: TRBJ1-3; CDR3 protein: CATSDPARSGNTIYF; CDR3 DNA: TGTGCCACCAGTGATCCCGCACGCTCTGGAAACACCATATATTTT
clone size: many; V gene: TRBV20-1; D gene: TRBD1; J gene: TRBJ2-7; CDR3 protein: CSASRADRGTYEQYF; CDR3 DNA: TGCAGTGCTAGTAGGGCCGACAGGGGAACCTACGAGCAGTACTTC
clone size: few; V gene: TRBV10-2; D gene: TRBD2; J gene: TRBJ2-3; CDR3 protein: CASSDPRRGLAGEGTDTQYF; CDR3 DNA: TGCGCCAGCAGTGATCCTCGTCGGGGTTTAGCGGGAGAGGGAACAGATACGCAGTATTTT
clone size: medium-sized; V gene: TRBV2; D gene: -; J gene: TRBJ2-1; CDR3 protein: CASSVHNEQFF; CDR3 DNA: TGTGCCAGCAGTGTACACAATGAGCAGTTCTTC
clone size: -; V gene: TRBV28; D gene: -; J gene: TRBJ2-1; CDR3 protein: CASSLGAFYNEQFF; CDR3 DNA: TGTGCCAGCAGTTTAGGGGCGTTCTACAATGAGCAGTTCTTC
clone size: many; V gene: TRBV7-9; D gene: -; J gene: TRBJ2-2; CDR3 protein: CASNPQLGELFF; CDR3 DNA: TGTGCCAGCAACCCCCAACTAGGGGAGCTGTTTTTT
clone size: many; V gene: TRBV2; D gene: TRBD2; J gene: TRBJ2-7; CDR3 protein: CALRTGGPYEQYF; CDR3 DNA: TGTGCCCTACGCACGGGGGGTCCCTACGAGCAGTACTTC
clone size: few; V gene: TRBV2; D gene: -; J gene: TRBJ1-1; CDR3 protein: CASSEQTEAFF; CDR3 DNA: TGTGCCAGCAGTGAACAGACCGAAGCTTTCTTT
clone size: -; V gene: TRBV2; D gene: -; J gene: TRBJ2-1; CDR3 protein: CASSEEGFEQFF; CDR3 DNA: TGTGCCAGCAGTGAGGAGGGCTTTGAGCAGTTCTTC
clone size: few; V gene: TRBV7-8; D gene: -; J gene: TRBJ2-5; CDR3 protein: CASSLVGGAQTQYF; CDR3 DNA: TGTGCCAGCAGCTTAGTAGGAGGGGCGCAGACCCAGTACTTC
clone size: medium-sized; V gene: TRBV7-9; D gene: -; J gene: TRBJ1-2; CDR3 protein: CASSLRGEEWYGYTF; CDR3 DNA: TGTGCCAGCAGCTTAAGGGGGGAAGAATGGTATGGCTACACCTTC
clone size: -; V gene: TRBV29-1; D gene: TRBD1; J gene: TRBJ1-4; CDR3 protein: CSVEVEPRDSVYNEKLFF; CDR3 DNA: TGCAGCGTTGAAGTCGAACCTAGGGACAGCGTATACAATGAAAAACTGTTTTTT
clone size: many; V gene: TRBV4-2; D gene: -; J gene: TRBJ1-2; CDR3 protein: CASNNVFQGNYGYTF; CDR3 DNA: TGTGCCAGCAACAACGTGTTTCAGGGTAACTATGGCTACACCTTC
clone size: many; V gene: TRBV6-2/TRBV6-3; D gene: -; J gene: TRBJ2-3; CDR3 protein: CASSYSAGTDTQYF; CDR3 DNA: TGTGCCAGCAGTTACTCTGCAGGCACAGATACGCAGTATTTT
clone size: -; V gene: TRBV5-6; D gene: TRBD1; J gene: TRBJ2-2; CDR3 protein: CASSLGQRNTGELFF; CDR3 DNA: TGTGCCAGCAGCCTGGGACAGCGGAACACCGGGGAGCTGTTTTTT
clone size: many; V gene: TRBV12-3/TRBV12-4; D gene: -; J gene: TRBJ2-6; CDR3 protein: CASSFTEGGVLTF; CDR3 DNA: TGTGCCAGCAGTTTCACAGAGGGAGGAGTCCTGACTTTC
clone size: -; V gene: TRBV2; D gene: -; J gene: TRBJ2-7; CDR3 protein: CASRQGRDEQYF; CDR3 DNA: TGTGCCAGCAGGCAGGGGAGGGACGAGCAGTACTTC
clone size: -; V gene: TRBV5-5; D gene: -; J gene: TRBJ2-2; CDR3 protein: CASSSLSSGELFF; CDR3 DNA: TGCGCCAGCAGCTCACTTTCATCCGGGGAGCTGTTTTTT
clone size: many; V gene: TRBV19; D gene: -; J gene: TRBJ1-4; CDR3 protein: CASSIRGRNEKLFF; CDR3 DNA: TGTGCCAGTAGTATAAGGGGTCGGAATGAAAAACTGTTTTTT
clone size: -; V gene: TRBV2; D gene: TRBD1; J gene: TRBJ1-1; CDR3 protein: CASSGLTGATNTEAFF; CDR3 DNA: TGTGCCAGCAGTGGGCTAACAGGGGCTACGAACACTGAAGCTTTCTTT
clone size: -; V gene: TRBV6-5; D gene: -; J gene: TRBJ1-1; CDR3 protein: CASIRSWEGGTEAFF; CDR3 DNA: TGTGCCAGCATTAGAAGTTGGGAGGGTGGCACTGAAGCTTTCTTT
clone size: few; V gene: TRBV6-1; D gene: -; J gene: TRBJ2-5; CDR3 protein: CASMDTRTQYF; CDR3 DNA: TGTGCCAGCATGGACACGAGGACCCAGTACTTC
clone size: -; V gene: TRBV18; D gene: TRBD1; J gene: TRBJ1-1; CDR3 protein: CASSPPGQGRGTEAFF; CDR3 DNA: TGTGCCAGCTCACCACCTGGACAGGGGAGGGGTACTGAAGCTTTCTTT
clone size: -; V gene: TRBV24-1; D gene: TRBD1; J gene: TRBJ1-5; CDR3 protein: CATSDTRTGGLNQPQHF; CDR3 DNA: TGTGCCACCAGTGATACAAGGACAGGGGGCCTCAATCAGCCCCAGCATTTT
clone size: many; V gene: TRBV5-4; D gene: -; J gene: TRBJ2-1; CDR3 protein: CASSPPVISYNEQFF; CDR3 DNA: TGTGCCAGCAGCCCCCCAGTGATCTCCTACAATGAGCAGTTCTTC
clone size: few; V gene: TRBV6-1; D gene: -; J gene: TRBJ1-2; CDR3 protein: CASTSKLGGNYGYTF; CDR3 DNA: TGTGCCAGCACCTCTAAGCTTGGGGGAAACTATGGCTACACCTTC
clone size: medium-sized; V gene: TRBV20-1; D gene: TRBD2; J gene: TRBJ2-1; CDR3 protein: CSASRLADPNLHNEQFF; CDR3 DNA: TGCAGTGCTAGTAGGCTAGCGGACCCAAACTTACACAATGAGCAGTTCTTC
clone size: many; V gene: TRBV9; D gene: TRBD2; J gene: TRBJ2-3; CDR3 protein: CASSVVGGSGFVADTQYF; CDR3 DNA: TGTGCCAGCAGCGTAGTGGGGGGGAGCGGGTTTGTGGCAGATACGCAGTATTTT
clone size: few; V gene: TRBV6-9; D gene: -; J gene: TRBJ1-5; CDR3 protein: CASSGAFLTQHF; CDR3 DNA: TGTGCCAGCAGTGGAGCGTTTCTGACCCAGCATTTT
clone size: -; V gene: TRBV15; D gene: TRBD1; J gene: TRBJ2-2; CDR3 protein: CATSDRGRTTGELFF; CDR3 DNA: TGCGCCACCAGTGACAGGGGGCGGACCACCGGGGAGCTGTTTTTT
clone size: many; V gene: TRBV6-1; D gene: -; J gene: TRBJ2-2; CDR3 protein: CASSEVRGGGNTGELFF; CDR3 DNA: TGTGCCAGCAGTGAAGTCAGGGGGGGGGGTAACACCGGGGAGCTGTTTTTT
clone size: many; V gene: TRBV11-3; D gene: -; J gene: TRBJ2-1; CDR3 protein: CASSPADSHGYNEQFF; CDR3 DNA: TGTGCCAGCAGCCCAGCGGACAGCCACGGGTACAATGAGCAGTTCTTC
clone size: medium-sized; V gene: TRBV9; D gene: TRBD2; J gene: TRBJ2-3; CDR3 protein: CASSVLAGGGTDTQYF; CDR3 DNA: TGTGCCAGCAGCGTCCTAGCGGGAGGCGGCACAGATACGCAGTATTTT
clone size: -; V gene: TRBV18; D gene: -; J gene: TRBJ2-7; CDR3 protein: CASSPTQTYEQYF; CDR3 DNA: TGTGCCAGCTCACCAACCCAGACCTACGAGCAGTACTTC
clone size: few; V gene: TRBV19; D gene: TRBD1; J gene: TRBJ2-7; CDR3 protein: CASSRDRTTYEQYF; CDR3 DNA: TGTGCCAGTAGTCGGGACAGGACAACCTACGAGCAGTACTTC
clone size: -; V gene: TRBV7-9; D gene: -; J gene: TRBJ2-7; CDR3 protein: CASSLAGRYEQYF; CDR3 DNA: TGTGCCAGCAGCTTAGCGGGAAGGTACGAGCAGTACTTC
clone size: -; V gene: TRBV20-1; D gene: -; J gene: TRBJ1-1; CDR3 protein: CSAPDPGGSRRTEAFF; CDR3 DNA: TGCAGTGCACCAGATCCGGGAGGAAGTCGGAGGACTGAAGCTTTCTTT
clone size: few; V gene: TRBV6-5; D gene: -; J gene: TRBJ2-6; CDR3 protein: CASSYANSGANVLTF; CDR3 DNA: TGTGCCAGCAGTTACGCCAACTCTGGGGCCAACGTCCTGACTTTC
clone size: -; V gene: TRBV6-5; D gene: TRBD1; J gene: TRBJ1-6; CDR3 protein: CASSQLQGADNSPLHF; CDR3 DNA: TGTGCCAGCAGTCAATTACAGGGGGCGGATAATTCACCCCTCCACTTT
clone size: many; V gene: TRBV11-2; D gene: TRBD1; J gene: TRBJ2-7; CDR3 protein: CASSTGAYEQYF; CDR3 DNA: TGTGCCAGCAGCACAGGGGCCTACGAGCAGTACTTC
clone size: few; V gene: TRBV10-3; D gene: -; J gene: TRBJ1-3; CDR3 protein: CAIREKLGEATGNTIYF; CDR3 DNA: TGTGCCATCAGGGAAAAATTGGGAGAGGCTACTGGAAACACCATATATTTT
clone size: many; V gene: TRBV7-3; D gene: TRBD1; J gene: TRBJ2-1; CDR3 protein: CASSSPGTAPGNEQFF; CDR3 DNA: TGTGCCAGCAGCTCCCCCGGGACAGCCCCGGGGAATGAGCAGTTCTTC
clone size: -; V gene: TRBV9; D gene: TRBD2; J gene: TRBJ2-3; CDR3 protein: CASSFSGGARADTQYF; CDR3 DNA: TGTGCCAGCAGCTTTAGCGGGGGGGCCAGGGCAGATACGCAGTATTTT